The rows below give T cell receptor beta chains drawn from one sample of a study of blood T cells in healthy people across ages. Each CDR3 protein gets one entry after TCRdb re-called the 5' RACE reads with MiXCR. The sample records around 1.5 million distinct CDR3 sequences, almost 35% being singletons. Sequences were obtained from blood. These receptor sequences come from a woman aged 25 to 45 in good health. Both conserved end residues are part of each CDR3. D genes are given only for firm matches. Only some rows state a clone size, as once, few, many or a class for expanded clones.

J gene | V gene | D gene | clone size | CDR3 protein | CDR3 DNA
TRBJ1-1 | TRBV7-9 | NA | few | CASSSRTDSEAFF | TGTGCCAGCAGCTCCCGGACAGACTCTGAAGCTTTCTTT
TRBJ1-1 | TRBV7-8 | NA | NA | CASSLSKNTEAFF | TGTGCCAGCAGCTTAAGCAAGAACACTGAAGCTTTCTTT
TRBJ1-4 | TRBV27 | NA | NA | CASSALNEKRFF | TGTGCCAGTAGTGCCCTTAATGAAAAACGGTTTTTT
TRBJ2-7 | TRBV30 | NA | NA | CAWRAEGRDEQYF | TGTGCCTGGAGGGCCGAGGGGCGGGACGAGCAGTACTTC
TRBJ1-5 | TRBV29-1 | NA | few | CSVQRDNQPQHF | TGCAGCGTCCAAAGGGACAATCAGCCCCAGCATTTT
TRBJ2-7 | TRBV7-6 | NA | NA | CASSVHEDYEQYF | TGTGCCAGCAGCGTCCATGAGGACTACGAGCAGTACTTC
TRBJ2-3 | TRBV15 | NA | few | CATSRVRVFTDTQYF | TGTGCCACCAGCAGAGTTCGAGTTTTCACAGATACGCAGTATTTT
TRBJ1-2 | TRBV9 | TRBD1 | few | CASSVDVGGQTFYGYTF | TGTGCCAGCAGCGTAGACGTCGGGGGACAGACCTTTTATGGCTACACCTTC
TRBJ1-1 | TRBV6-6 | NA | NA | CAGTETGNTEAFF | TGTGCCGGCACCGAGACAGGAAACACTGAAGCTTTCTTT
TRBJ2-5 | TRBV2 | TRBD2 | NA | CASQTLAGFVETQYF | TGTGCCAGTCAAACTTTAGCGGGGTTCGTCGAGACCCAGTACTTC
TRBJ2-7 | TRBV4-1 | TRBD2 | many | CASSNAGGSYEQYF | TGCGCCAGCAGCAATGCGGGGGGCTCCTACGAGCAGTACTTC
TRBJ2-7 | TRBV20-1 | NA | many | CSAGGLIRYEQYF | TGCAGTGCTGGGGGACTTATTCGTTACGAGCAGTACTTC
TRBJ2-7 | TRBV18 | NA | NA | CASSPILGTPFEQYF | TGTGCCAGCTCACCAATTCTCGGGACACCCTTTGAGCAGTACTTC
TRBJ2-7 | TRBV20-1 | NA | few | CSARASASEQYF | TGCAGTGCTAGGGCCTCGGCGTCCGAGCAGTACTTC
TRBJ2-5 | TRBV3-1 | TRBD2 | few | CASSQVGLALDQETQYF | TGTGCCAGCAGCCAAGTTGGACTAGCGCTGGACCAAGAGACCCAGTACTTC
TRBJ2-7 | TRBV5-1 | TRBD1 | few | CASSWAGTGGHEQYF | TGCGCCAGCAGCTGGGCCGGGACAGGGGGCCACGAGCAGTACTTC
TRBJ1-5 | TRBV7-3 | TRBD1 | many | CASSSLFRDRGNQPQHF | TGTGCCAGCAGCTCCCTATTCCGGGACAGGGGCAATCAGCCCCAGCATTTT
TRBJ1-2 | TRBV7-2 | NA | NA | CASSLVIANYGYTF | TGTGCCAGCAGCTTGGTCATAGCTAACTATGGCTACACCTTC
TRBJ2-1 | TRBV6-6 | TRBD2 | NA | CASSSAGLAGNEQFF | TGTGCCAGCAGTTCAGCGGGACTAGCGGGGAATGAGCAGTTCTTC
TRBJ2-5 | TRBV9 | NA | NA | CASSSGRTGEQYF | TGTGCCAGCAGCTCCGGACGGACGGGGGAGCAGTACTTC
TRBJ1-1 | TRBV28 | NA | few | CASSQNKWGRSTEAFF | TGTGCCAGCAGCCAAAATAAGTGGGGGCGGAGCACTGAAGCTTTCTTT
TRBJ1-2 | TRBV20-1 | NA | NA | CSAGTQGGYGYTF | TGCAGTGCTGGGACGCAGGGAGGTTATGGCTACACCTTC
TRBJ1-5 | TRBV28 | NA | NA | CASSTDRPYSNQPQHF | TGTGCCAGCAGTACGGACAGACCTTATAGCAATCAGCCCCAGCATTTT
TRBJ2-7 | TRBV28 | TRBD1 | NA | CASSSAGTGPEVSPSEQYF | TGTGCCAGCAGTTCTGCAGGGACAGGCCCCGAGGTGTCCCCCTCCGAGCAGTACTTC
TRBJ2-5 | TRBV10-3 | NA | many | CAARGVGETQYF | TGTGCCGCCCGCGGGGTTGGGGAGACCCAGTACTTC
TRBJ2-1 | TRBV6-1 | NA | NA | CASSQDPGDSWQFF | TGTGCCAGCAGTCAGGACCCAGGGGATTCATGGCAGTTCTTC
TRBJ1-2 | TRBV10-3 | NA | NA | CAISRTGTNYGYTF | TGTGCCATCAGTCGTACCGGCACTAACTATGGCTACACCTTC
TRBJ1-5 | TRBV6-5 | TRBD1 | NA | CTSQGTGNQPQHF | TGTACCAGCCAGGGGACAGGCAATCAGCCCCAGCATTTT
TRBJ2-3 | TRBV15 | NA | many | CATSRDDDTQYF | TGTGCCACCAGCAGAGATGACGATACGCAGTATTTT
TRBJ2-7 | TRBV12-3/TRBV12-4 | NA | many | CASSLVQDEQYF | TGTGCCAGCAGTTTGGTACAGGACGAGCAGTACTTC